What follows are 21 T cell receptor beta chains derived from one specimen sequenced in a study of early T cells in non-severe SARS-CoV-2 infection. In TCRdb, the 5' RACE reads were re-called with MiXCR into one record per CDR3 protein. The table lists around 82,000 distinct CDR3 sequences, around 11% of them singletons. Specimen: whole blood. These receptors were obtained from an adult who was a healthcare worker with PCR-confirmed SARS-CoV-2 infection or an uninfected control (not recorded which).

This clonotype was seen ten or more times. The J gene is TRBJ2-5, the V gene TRBV12-3 or TRBV12-4; D perhaps matches TRBD2 (6 bases). Trimming stripped 1 base from V and 7 bases from J, with 10 bases between. There are 13 residues in the CDR3. The CDR3 is CASSLVGGGTQYF. The CDR3 region has the DNA TGTGCCAGCAGTTTAGTGGGGGGAGGGACCCAGTACTTC.

Many counts were recorded for this clonotype. The chain employs TRBV15 and TRBJ1-1; 11 bases line up with TRBD1. Per germline, CDR1 LNHNV and CDR2 YYDKDF (reference sequence). The CDR3 loop spans 15 amino acids. J was trimmed by 1 base and V by 5 bases; bases with no gene match: 3. In nucleotides, the CDR3 is TGTGCCACCAGCGGGGACAGGGGGGAGAACACTGAAGCTTTCTTT. Its protein is CATSGDRGENTEAFF.

The sample holds one count of this clonotype. This rearrangement joins TRBV20-1 to TRBJ2-5; possibly TRBD1 for D (5 bases). Germline V lookup: CDR1 DFQATT, CDR2 SNEGSKA (reference sequence). The V end lost 3 bases, the J end lost 3 bases, and 5 bases lay between the germline ends. The CDR3 totals 11 residues. The chain's CDR3 is CSASREETQYF. CDR3 DNA sequence: TGCAGTGCTAGCAGGGAAGAGACCCAGTACTTC.

This clonotype was counted between two and nine times. The genes are TRBV6-1 and TRBJ2-4, with D perhaps matching TRBD2 (7 bases). The germline gives CDR1 MNHNS, CDR2 SASEGT. The CDR3 contains 14 residues. The V end was cut by 6 bases, the J end by 7 bases, with 16 bases between. The CDR3 loop reads CASRHREGQNIQYF. The DNA of the CDR3 is TGTGCCAGCAGACACAGGGAGGGGCAGAACATTCAGTACTTC.

There are many counts of this clonotype. This chain connects TRBV14 to TRBJ2-3; TRBD2 matches 7 bases. V dropped 4 bases and J dropped 6; count of bases not matched to a gene: 10. In germline, CDR1 is SGHDN, CDR2 FVKESK. This CDR3 region has 15 residues. The CDR3 region is CASSPPSGAADTQYF. The CDR3 bases are TGTGCCAGCAGCCCTCCCAGCGGGGCGGCCGATACGCAGTATTTT. Variable domain in full (rest from reference TRBV14 and TRBJ2-3): EAGVTQFPSHSVIEKGQTVTLRCDPISGHDNLYWYRRVMGKEIKFLLHFVKESKQDESGMPNNRFLAERTGGTYSTLKVQPAELEDSGVYFCASSPPSGAADTQYFGPGTRLTVL.

This clonotype came up many times. This sequence joins TRBV9 and TRBJ1-4; D is uncertain. V was cut by 10 bases and J by 5 bases, with 18 bases left in between. Germline assignment: CDR1 SGDLS and CDR2 YYNGEE. This CDR3 comprises 14 residues. CDR3 sequence: CAPRFGVKNEKLFF. Written as DNA, the CDR3 is TGTGCCCCTCGGTTCGGAGTGAAGAATGAAAAACTGTTTTTT. Combining the CDR3 with reference TRBV9 and TRBJ1-4 gives the whole variable domain DSGVTQTPKHLITATGQRVTLRCSPRSGDLSVYWYQQSLDQGLQFLIQYYNGEERAKGNILERFSAQQFPDLHSELNLSSLELGDSALYFCAPRFGVKNEKLFFGSGTQLSVL.

This clonotype has a handful of counts. The chain uses TRBV18 and TRBJ1-2; the D gene is possibly TRBD1 (5 bases). The CDR3 covers 13 residues. Looked up from germline, CDR1 is KGHSH and CDR2 is LQKENI. Deletions cut 2 bases from V and 8 bases from J, with 12 bases between. The CDR3 here is CASSPVTGGGYTF. The CDR3 coding sequence is TGTGCCAGCTCACCAGTAACAGGAGGAGGCTACACCTTC.

This clonotype came up many times. The chain has TRBV2 and TRBJ2-5, with a possible D match to TRBD2 (6 bases). V lost 6 bases to trimming and J lost 2 bases, with 13 bases between them. This CDR3 spans 14 amino acids. Germline lookup yields CDR1 SNHLY and CDR2 FYNNEI. The CDR3 nucleotides read TGTGCCAGCAGACGTGGACTAATGCAAGAGACCCAGTACTTC. This gives the protein CASRRGLMQETQYF.

This clonotype was recorded a few times. This sequence joins TRBV6-2 or TRBV6-3 and TRBJ2-7; D remains unclear. This CDR3 has 13 residues. The ends were cut back, 5 bases at V and 3 bases at J, with 11 bases in the middle. Germline V lookup: CDR1 MNHEY, CDR2 SVGEGT. This CDR3 is CASSPPLGYEQYF. The CDR3, as DNA: TGTGCCAGCAGTCCCCCGTTGGGCTACGAGCAGTACTTC.

This clonotype was seen more than once but under ten times. The chain couples TRBV20-1 to TRBJ1-1; the D gene is possibly TRBD1 (5 bases). Germline loops: CDR1 DFQATT, CDR2 SNEGSKA (reference sequence). Trimming cost V 8 bases and J 3 bases, with 16 bases left between them. The CDR3 is 13 amino acids. Here the CDR3 reads CSSGTGQHTEAFF. The CDR3 DNA reads as TGCAGTTCGGGGACGGGCCAACACACTGAAGCTTTCTTT.

In its sample, this clonotype was seen a few times. The chain uses TRBV4-2 and TRBJ2-1, with 12 bases that match TRBD2. This CDR3 has 15 residues. The germline CDR1 and CDR2 sequences are LGHNA and YNFKEQ. The V segment lost 5 bases and the J segment 7 bases; nucleotides outside the gene matches: 6. CDR3 loop: CASSSSGGALNEQFF. The CDR3 DNA reads TGTGCCAGCAGCTCTAGCGGGGGGGCCTTAAATGAGCAGTTCTTC.

V gene TRBV7-2 combines with J gene TRBJ2-5, with 10 nucleotides matching TRBD2. After removal of 8 bases from V and 5 bases from J, the junction contained 8 bases not matched to a gene. Germline CDR1 is SGHTA and CDR2 is FQGNSA. This CDR3 spans 14 amino acids. CDR3 protein: CASSSGGAGETQYF. For the CDR3, the DNA is TGTGCCAGCTCGAGCGGGGGGGCCGGCGAGACCCAGTACTTC.

The chain combines TRBV20-1 with TRBJ2-1, with 7 bases lining up with TRBD1. J gave up 5 bases and V 5 bases, and 15 bases lay outside the gene matches. Germline values: CDR1 DFQATT, CDR2 SNEGSKA (reference sequence). The CDR3 covers 16 residues. The CDR3 DNA reads as TGCAGTGCTGCCCCCCGGTTGGGACAGATCAACAATGAGCAGTTCTTC. It specifies CSAAPRLGQINNEQFF.

V is TRBV5-5 and J is TRBJ1-5, with a weak D call TRBD1 (6 bases). This CDR3 is built from 15 residues. The V gene's germline CDR1 is SGHKS and CDR2 YYEKEE (reference sequence). V dropped 2 bases and J dropped 7 bases, with 16 bases sitting between them. CDR3 DNA: TGTGCCAGCAGCTTCGGGGGCAGGGTGCGACAGCCCCAGCATTTT. Its protein product is CASSFGGRVRQPQHF.

This chain uses TRBV5-1 with TRBJ2-5; tentative D call: TRBD1 (6 bases). The germline CDR1 and CDR2 sequences are SGHRS and YFSETQ. The length of the CDR3 is 14 residues. The V end was cut by 4 bases, the J end by 4 bases, with 14 bases between. CDR3 sequence reads: CASSIHRERETQYF. The DNA for the CDR3 is TGCGCCAGCAGCATCCACAGGGAGCGAGAGACCCAGTACTTC.

This clonotype has a count of ten or more. The gene calls are TRBV5-6 and TRBJ2-7; 9 nucleotides agree with TRBD1. Unmatched junction bases numbered 15, after V lost 3 bases and J lost 5 bases. The CDR3 is 17 amino acids. Germline V gene lookup returns CDR1 SGHDT and CDR2 YYEEEE. CDR3 sequence reads: CASSWGTGPHLHNEQYF. CDR3 coding DNA: TGTGCCAGCAGCTGGGGGACAGGGCCACACTTACACAACGAGCAGTACTTC.

The chain joins TRBV5-5 to TRBJ2-3; 8 nucleotides match TRBD2. V lost 1 base, J lost 7 bases, and 11 bases stayed unmatched. CDR3 length: 16 residues. Germline-derived CDR1 and CDR2 are SGHKS and YYEKEE (reference sequence). The CDR3 region is CASSLSAGGALHTQYF. Written as DNA, the CDR3 is TGTGCCAGCAGCTTGTCGGCCGGGGGGGCTCTGCATACGCAGTATTTT.

The V call is TRBV3-1, the J call TRBJ2-3, with 7 nucleotides matching TRBD1. The CDR3 is made up of 14 amino acids. In germline, CDR1 is LGHDT, CDR2 YNNKEL (reference sequence). J was trimmed by 7 bases and V by 2 bases; bases with no gene match: 6. The CDR3 protein is CASSQREGAYTQYF. In DNA, the CDR3 is TGTGCCAGCAGCCAACGCGAGGGGGCATATACGCAGTATTTT.

This clonotype was detected only a few times. The genes are TRBV10-3 and TRBJ1-2; 7 bases are shared with TRBD1. This CDR3 comprises 15 residues. The V segment lost 6 bases and the J segment 6 bases; nucleotides outside the gene matches: 13. Per the germline V gene, CDR1 is ENHRY and CDR2 is SYGVKD. The CDR3 protein is CAIRGSGTAWDGYTF. In DNA form, the CDR3 reads TGTGCCATCAGGGGATCCGGGACAGCGTGGGATGGCTACACCTTC.

The gene calls are TRBV7-8 and TRBJ2-7, with TRBD1 matching 7 bases. The germline CDR1 and CDR2 sequences are SGHVS and FQNEAQ. V lost 4 bases, J lost 2 bases, and 8 bases stayed unmatched. There are 15 residues in the CDR3. CDR3 amino acids: CASSYGQATPYEQYF. The CDR3, as DNA: TGTGCCAGCAGCTACGGACAGGCGACCCCCTACGAGCAGTACTTC.

This clonotype was found many times. The chain recombines TRBV6-5 with TRBJ1-2; D unclear. The germline V gene has CDR1 MNHEY and CDR2 SVGAGI. V was pared by 6 bases and J by 3 bases, with 8 bases between. This CDR3 has 12 residues. The DNA of the CDR3 is TGTGCCAGCAGGGACCGCGACTATGGCTACACCTTC. Translated, it gives CASRDRDYGYTF.